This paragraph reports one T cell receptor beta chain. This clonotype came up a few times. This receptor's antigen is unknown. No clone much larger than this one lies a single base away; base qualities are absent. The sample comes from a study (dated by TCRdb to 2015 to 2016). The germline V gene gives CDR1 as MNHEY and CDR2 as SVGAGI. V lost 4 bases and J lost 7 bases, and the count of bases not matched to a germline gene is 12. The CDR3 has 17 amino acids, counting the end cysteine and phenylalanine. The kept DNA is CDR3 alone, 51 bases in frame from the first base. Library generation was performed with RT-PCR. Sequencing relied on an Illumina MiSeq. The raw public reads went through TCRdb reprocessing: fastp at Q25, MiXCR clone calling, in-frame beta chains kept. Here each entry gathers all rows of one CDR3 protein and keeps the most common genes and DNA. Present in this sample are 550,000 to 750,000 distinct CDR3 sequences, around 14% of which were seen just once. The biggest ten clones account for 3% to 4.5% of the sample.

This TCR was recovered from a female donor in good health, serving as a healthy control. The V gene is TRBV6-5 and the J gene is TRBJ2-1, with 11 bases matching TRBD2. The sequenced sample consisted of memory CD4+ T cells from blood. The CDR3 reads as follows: CASSSLGSGRAGNEQFF. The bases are TGTGCCAGCAGTTCCTTAGGTAGCGGGAGGGCCGGAAATGAGCAGTTCTTC.